This T cell receptor beta chain was captured by sequencing in a study of T cell responses to AZD1222 COVID-19 vaccine. Study background: Second-dose intervals of approximately 4 or approximately 12 weeks were pooled.

Comment on this clone: The antigen remains unidentified.

Assay: immunoSEQ multiplex PCR; the TCRdb copy retains only in-frame clones and omits some. Among over 65,000 clones, around 85% were seen once, and the ten largest hold 6.5% to 7.5%. The study, taken as a whole, reports: Donor demographics were predominantly white British with a female majority; clonal diversity may be underestimated. The study reported that nearly half of spike-specific TCRs target unmutated variant regions.

The germline gives CDR1 MDHEN, CDR2 SYDVKM. V was cut by 0 bases and J by 7 bases, with 16 bases left in between. The CDR3 has 16 residues. This TCR came from an adult in good health. V gene TRBV28 combines with J gene TRBJ2-1; perhaps TRBD1 as D (6 bases). The material was peripheral blood, obtained on day 0 of AZD1222 vaccination. The CDR3 protein is CASSLWGQGFMNEQFF. DNA of the CDR3: TGTGCCAGCAGTTTATGGGGCCAGGGGTTTATGAATGAGCAGTTCTTC.